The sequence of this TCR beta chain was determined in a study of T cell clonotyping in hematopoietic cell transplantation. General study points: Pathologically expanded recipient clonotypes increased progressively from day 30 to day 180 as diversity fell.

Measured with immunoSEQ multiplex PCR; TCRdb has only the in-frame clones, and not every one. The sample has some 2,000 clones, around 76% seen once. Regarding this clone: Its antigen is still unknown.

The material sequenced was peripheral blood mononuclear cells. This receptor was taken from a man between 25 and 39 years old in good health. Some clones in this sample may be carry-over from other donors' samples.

The CDR3 loop reads CASSPTDSGNTIYF. CDR3 nucleotide sequence: TGTGCCAGCTCACCAACAGACTCTGGAAACACCATATATTTT. The chain uses TRBV18 and TRBJ1-3; no clear D. Germline V gene sequence: CDR1 KGHSH, CDR2 LQKENI. Trimming cost V 2 bases and J 0 bases, with 5 bases left between them. CDR3 length equals 14 residues.